The rows below give T cell receptor beta chains drawn from one sample of a study of regulatory T cells in long-lasting Graves disease. TCRdb redid the calling of the multiplex PCR reads with MiXCR, one entry per CDR3 protein. The data show under 450,000 distinct CDR3 sequences, around 15% seen once. These same records also appear under a second study, on T cells in Graves' hyperthyroidism and ophthalmopathy.

Source: peripheral blood mononuclear cells (PBMCs), taken at new diagnosis, from a patient treated with antithyroid drugs. These receptors came from a woman between 18 and 30 years old with Graves disease. CDR3s include the opening cysteine and the closing phenylalanine or tryptophan. A D gene is named only where the DNA matches it firmly. A clone size is listed for some rows: how often the clone was seen (once, few, many), or a class if it is expanded.

V	size	J	D	DNA	CDR3
TRBV19	-	TRBJ1-1	-	TGTGCCAGTACCGAGGAGGGTAAGGGAACTGAAGCTTTCTTT	CASTEEGKGTEAFF
TRBV19	few	TRBJ2-1	TRBD2	TGTGCCAGTAGTATAGGCACCGGGACTACTCGGTTCTTC	CASSIGTGTTRFF
TRBV27	many	TRBJ1-2	-	TGTGCCAGCAGTTTATCCCCGGACAGCCTCTATGGCTACACCTTC	CASSLSPDSLYGYTF
TRBV15	-	TRBJ2-1	-	TGTGCCACCAGCAGAGAGACCCACAATGAGCAGTTCTTC	CATSRETHNEQFF
TRBV12-3/TRBV12-4	many	TRBJ1-6	-	TGTGCCAGCAGGGGGCGAGATAATTCACCCCTCCACTTT	CASRGRDNSPLHF
TRBV5-5	many	TRBJ2-7	-	TGTGCCAGCAGCTTGGTAGGGGGGGCCTCCTACGAGCAGTACTTC	CASSLVGGASYEQYF
TRBV20-1	many	TRBJ2-1	TRBD2	TGCAGTGCTAGGACGACTAGCGGGTCACCTGCTGAGCAGTTCTTC	CSARTTSGSPAEQFF
TRBV7-9	many	TRBJ2-1	TRBD2	TGTGCCAGCAGCACGAGTATAGCGGGGAGCTCCTACAATGAGCAGTTCTTC	CASSTSIAGSSYNEQFF
TRBV6-1	many	TRBJ2-7	-	TGTGCCAGCAGTATCGGCCTCGAGCAGTACTTC	CASSIGLEQYF
TRBV7-2	many	TRBJ2-2	-	TGTGCCAGCAGCTTAGGGTACCGGGTCGGGGAGCTGTTTTTT	CASSLGYRVGELFF
TRBV29-1	few	TRBJ1-2	-	TGCAGCGTTGGATCAGGGGTAGGGTATGGCTACACCTTC	CSVGSGVGYGYTF
TRBV4-1	-	TRBJ2-7	-	TGCGCCAGCAGCCAAGATTCGCAGGGCATCAGTCACGAGCAGTACTTC	CASSQDSQGISHEQYF
TRBV7-8	many	TRBJ1-5	TRBD1	TGTGCCAGCAGCACCGGGACAGCAAGCAATCAGCCCCAGCATTTT	CASSTGTASNQPQHF
TRBV9	-	TRBJ1-4	-	TGTGCCAGCAGCGTAGGGGCTCAGAGGACTAATGAAAAACTGTTTTTT	CASSVGAQRTNEKLFF
TRBV7-8	many	TRBJ2-7	TRBD2	TGTGCCAGCAGTCCCCGGGGAGGGCTCTCCTACGAGCAGTACTTC	CASSPRGGLSYEQYF
TRBV28	many	TRBJ1-5	-	TGTGCCAGCAGTTTGATCCAGGCAGCGGTTAGCAATCAGCCCCAGCATTTT	CASSLIQAAVSNQPQHF
TRBV6-1	-	TRBJ2-7	TRBD2	TGTGCCAGCATCAAAGGGCTAGCGGGGGTCTACGAGCAGTACTTC	CASIKGLAGVYEQYF
TRBV7-9	many	TRBJ2-3	-	TGTGCCAGCAGCTCGCCGGGGAGCTCGGTTACGCAGTATTTT	CASSSPGSSVTQYF
TRBV6-1	many	TRBJ1-5	-	TGTGCCAGCAGGTCCGGGGGCAATCAGCCCCAGCATTTT	CASRSGGNQPQHF
TRBV11-1	many	TRBJ2-1	TRBD2	TGTGCCAGCAGCTTTTTTCGGCGGGGGGGCTCGGGTGAGCAGTTCTTC	CASSFFRRGGSGEQFF
TRBV7-8	few	TRBJ2-7	TRBD2	TGTGCCAGCAGCCCCTCGAAGGCTAGCGGGGGTTACGAGCAGTACTTC	CASSPSKASGGYEQYF
TRBV27	many	TRBJ2-7	-	TGTGCCAGCGCCGGCCTAGGGACTTTGGCGAGGCAGTACTTC	CASAGLGTLARQYF
TRBV7-2	many	TRBJ2-1	TRBD1	TGTGCCAGCAGCCCCTACAGAGAACAGGGGTTGTGGGAGCAGTTCTTC	CASSPYREQGLWEQFF
TRBV11-2	many	TRBJ2-5	TRBD2	TGTGCCAGCAGCGTCGGGCTAGCGGACCCCGTGGAGACCCAGTACTTC	CASSVGLADPVETQYF
TRBV15	many	TRBJ2-1	TRBD1	TGTGCCACCAGCAGAGAAGGGACAGAGTACAATGAGCAGTTCTTC	CATSREGTEYNEQFF
TRBV5-6	few	TRBJ2-3	-	TGTGCCAGCAGCTTGGAATCGGTGCGGGGTTGGGATACGCAGTATTTT	CASSLESVRGWDTQYF
TRBV29-1	-	TRBJ2-1	TRBD2	TGCAGCGTGCGGACTAGCGGGGATCATTACAATGAGCAGTTCTTC	CSVRTSGDHYNEQFF
TRBV20-1	many	TRBJ2-2	TRBD1	TGCAGTGCTACGCAGGGGGCCGGGGAGCTGTTTTTT	CSATQGAGELFF
TRBV27	few	TRBJ2-7	TRBD1	TGTGCCAGCAGCCTCACAGGGGAATGGAACGAGCAGTACTTC	CASSLTGEWNEQYF
TRBV5-6	-	TRBJ2-1	-	TGTGCCAGCAACATACTACTTTTGAACAATGAGCAGTTCTTC	CASNILLLNNEQFF
TRBV12-3/TRBV12-4	-	TRBJ2-1	-	TGTGCCAGCAGTTTATCAGGGTCCCCTTACCATCCAGAGCAGTTCTTC	CASSLSGSPYHPEQFF
TRBV12-3/TRBV12-4	many	TRBJ2-7	-	TGTGCCAGCAGTCACAGGGAAGGGGCCTACGAGCAGTACTTC	CASSHREGAYEQYF